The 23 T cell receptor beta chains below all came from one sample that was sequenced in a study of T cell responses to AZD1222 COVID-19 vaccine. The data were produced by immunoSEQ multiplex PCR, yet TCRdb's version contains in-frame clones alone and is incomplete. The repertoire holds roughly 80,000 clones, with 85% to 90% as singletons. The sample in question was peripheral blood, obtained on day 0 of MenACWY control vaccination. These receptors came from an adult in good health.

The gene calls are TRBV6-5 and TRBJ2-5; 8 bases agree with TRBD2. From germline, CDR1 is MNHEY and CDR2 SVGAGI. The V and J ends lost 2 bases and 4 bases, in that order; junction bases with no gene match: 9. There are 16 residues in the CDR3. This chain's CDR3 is CASSYQSGRGGETQYF. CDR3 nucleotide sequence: TGTGCCAGCAGTTACCAATCCGGGAGGGGGGGAGAGACCCAGTACTTC.

CDR3 DNA sequence: TGTGCCAGCAGCGGTAGGAGAACTTCCTACGAGCAGTACTTC. This sequence encodes CASSGRRTSYEQYF. The chain links TRBV5-6 to TRBJ2-7; D is uncertain. Between the trimmed V and J ends, which lost 4 bases and 1 base, there was a span of 12 bases. CDR1 SGHDT and CDR2 YYEEEE come from the germline V gene. The CDR3 is 14 residues long.

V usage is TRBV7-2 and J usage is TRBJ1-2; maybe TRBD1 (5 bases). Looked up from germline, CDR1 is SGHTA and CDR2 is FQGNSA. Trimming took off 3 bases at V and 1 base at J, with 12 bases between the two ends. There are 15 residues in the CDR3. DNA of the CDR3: TGTGCCAGCAGCTTCCCAAGCGGGGGTAACTATGGCTACACCTTC. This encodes CASSFPSGGNYGYTF.

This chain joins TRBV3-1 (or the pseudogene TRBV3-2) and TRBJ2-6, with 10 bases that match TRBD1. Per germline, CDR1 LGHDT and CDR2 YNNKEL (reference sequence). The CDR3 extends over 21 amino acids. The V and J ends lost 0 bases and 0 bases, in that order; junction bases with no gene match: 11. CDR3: CASSQDRQGAAARSGANVLTF. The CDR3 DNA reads TGTGCCAGCAGCCAAGATAGACAGGGGGCGGCGGCTCGCTCTGGGGCCAACGTCCTGACTTTC.

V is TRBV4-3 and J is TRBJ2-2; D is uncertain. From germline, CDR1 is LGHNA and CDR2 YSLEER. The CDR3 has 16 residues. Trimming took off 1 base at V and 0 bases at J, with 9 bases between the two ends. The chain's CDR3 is CASSQGTPTNTGELFF. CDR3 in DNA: TGCGCCAGCAGCCAAGGAACCCCGACGAACACCGGGGAGCTGTTTTTT.

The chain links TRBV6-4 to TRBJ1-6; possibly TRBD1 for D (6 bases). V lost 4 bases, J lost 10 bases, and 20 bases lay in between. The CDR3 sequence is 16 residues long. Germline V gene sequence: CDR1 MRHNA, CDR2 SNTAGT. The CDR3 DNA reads TGTGCCAGCAGTGGGGGGCGGGTACGAACAGAGTCACCCCTCCACTTT. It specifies CASSGGRVRTESPLHF.

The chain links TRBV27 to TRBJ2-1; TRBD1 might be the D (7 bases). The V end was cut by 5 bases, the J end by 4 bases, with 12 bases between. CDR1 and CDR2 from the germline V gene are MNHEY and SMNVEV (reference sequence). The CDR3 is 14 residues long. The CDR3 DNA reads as TGTGCCAGCAGTGGCGGGACAGAGTACAATGAGCAGTTCTTC. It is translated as CASSGGTEYNEQFF.

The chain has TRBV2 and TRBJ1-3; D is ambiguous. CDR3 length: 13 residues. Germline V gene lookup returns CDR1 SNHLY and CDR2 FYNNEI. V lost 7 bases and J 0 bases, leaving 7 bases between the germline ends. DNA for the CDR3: TGTGCCAGCAACCCAGGCTCTGGAAACACCATATATTTT. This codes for CASNPGSGNTIYF.

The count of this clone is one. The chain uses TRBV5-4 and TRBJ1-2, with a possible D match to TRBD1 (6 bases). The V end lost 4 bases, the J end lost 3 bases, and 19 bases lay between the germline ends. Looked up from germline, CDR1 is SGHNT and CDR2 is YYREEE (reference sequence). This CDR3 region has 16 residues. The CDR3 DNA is TGTGCCAGCAGCCCCGGGGGGGGCAGGCAATACTATGGCTACACCTTC. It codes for CASSPGGGRQYYGYTF.

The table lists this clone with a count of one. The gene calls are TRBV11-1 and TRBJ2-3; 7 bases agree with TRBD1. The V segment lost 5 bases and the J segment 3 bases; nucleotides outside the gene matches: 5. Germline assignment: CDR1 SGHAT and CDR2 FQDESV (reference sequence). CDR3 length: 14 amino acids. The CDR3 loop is CASSLQGPTDTQYF. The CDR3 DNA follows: TGTGCCAGCAGCCTACAGGGGCCAACAGATACGCAGTATTTT.

The CDR3 coding sequence is TGTGCCAGCAGCCGAGGGGACGGCCGGGGGCAGCCCCAGCATTTT. This translates into CASSRGDGRGQPQHF. The rearrangement links TRBV7-9 to TRBJ1-5, with D possibly being TRBD1 (5 bases). Germline-derived CDR1 and CDR2 are SEHNR and FQNEAQ (reference sequence). The CDR3 contains 15 residues. Trimming cost V 5 bases and J 7 bases, with 18 bases left between them.

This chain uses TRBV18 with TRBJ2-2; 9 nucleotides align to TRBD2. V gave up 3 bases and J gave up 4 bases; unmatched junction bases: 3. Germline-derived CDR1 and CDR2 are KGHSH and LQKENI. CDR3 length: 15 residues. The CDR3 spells CASSPASGITGELFF. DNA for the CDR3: TGTGCCAGCTCACCGGCTAGCGGGATCACCGGGGAGCTGTTTTTT.

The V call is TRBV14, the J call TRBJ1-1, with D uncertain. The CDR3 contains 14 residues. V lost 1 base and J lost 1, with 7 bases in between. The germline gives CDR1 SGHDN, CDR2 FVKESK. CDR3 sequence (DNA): TGTGCCAGCAGCCAAGGGTGGGCGAACACTGAAGCTTTCTTT. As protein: CASSQGWANTEAFF.

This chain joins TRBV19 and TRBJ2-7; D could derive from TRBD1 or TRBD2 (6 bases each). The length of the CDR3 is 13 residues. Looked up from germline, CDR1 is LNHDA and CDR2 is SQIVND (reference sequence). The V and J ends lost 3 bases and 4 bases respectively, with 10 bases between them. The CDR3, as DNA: TGTGCCAGTAGTATGGGGGGCGGATACGAGCAGTACTTC. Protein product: CASSMGGGYEQYF.

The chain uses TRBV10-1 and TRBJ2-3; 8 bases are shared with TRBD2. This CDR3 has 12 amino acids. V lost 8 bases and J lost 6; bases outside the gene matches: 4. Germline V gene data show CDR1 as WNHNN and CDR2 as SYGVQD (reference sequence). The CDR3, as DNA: TGCGCCAGCGGGACTAGGGTGGATACGCAGTATTTT. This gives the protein CASGTRVDTQYF.

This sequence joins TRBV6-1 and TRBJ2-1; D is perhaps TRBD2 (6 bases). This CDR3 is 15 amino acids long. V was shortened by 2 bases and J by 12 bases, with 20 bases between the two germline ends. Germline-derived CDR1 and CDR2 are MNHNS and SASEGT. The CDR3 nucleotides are TGTGCCAGCAGTGAAAGGGCTAGCGTTTCACCTAGGCAGTTCTTC. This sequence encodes CASSERASVSPRQFF.

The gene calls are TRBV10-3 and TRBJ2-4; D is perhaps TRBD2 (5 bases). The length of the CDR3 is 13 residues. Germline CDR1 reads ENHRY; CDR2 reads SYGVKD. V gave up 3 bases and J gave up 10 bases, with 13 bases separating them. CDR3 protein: CAISDVTRGIQYF. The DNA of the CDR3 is TGTGCCATCAGTGATGTCACTAGAGGAATTCAGTACTTC.

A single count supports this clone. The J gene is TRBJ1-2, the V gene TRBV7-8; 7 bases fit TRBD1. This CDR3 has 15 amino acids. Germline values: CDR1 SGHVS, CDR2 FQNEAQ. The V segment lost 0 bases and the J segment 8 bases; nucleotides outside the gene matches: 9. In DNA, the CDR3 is TGTGCCAGCAGCTTAGCGCGAACGACAGGGAAAGGCTACACCTTC. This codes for CASSLARTTGKGYTF.

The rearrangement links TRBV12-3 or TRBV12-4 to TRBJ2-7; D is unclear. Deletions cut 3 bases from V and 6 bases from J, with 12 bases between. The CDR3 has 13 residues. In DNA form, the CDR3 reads TGTGCCAGCAGTTTTATGTTGTTTGCCGAGCAGTACTTC. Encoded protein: CASSFMLFAEQYF.

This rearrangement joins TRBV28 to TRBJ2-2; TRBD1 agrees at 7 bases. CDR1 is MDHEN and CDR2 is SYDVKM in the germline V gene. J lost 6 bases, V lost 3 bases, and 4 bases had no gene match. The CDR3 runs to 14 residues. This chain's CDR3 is CASSFLDRAGELFF. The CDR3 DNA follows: TGTGCCAGCAGTTTCCTCGACAGGGCCGGGGAGCTGTTTTTT.

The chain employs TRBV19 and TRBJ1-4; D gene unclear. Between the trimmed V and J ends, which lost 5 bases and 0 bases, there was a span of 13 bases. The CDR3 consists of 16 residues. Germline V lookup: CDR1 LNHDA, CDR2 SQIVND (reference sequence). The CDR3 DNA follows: TGTGCCAGTAGTGCCGCGGTGGCGCCAACTAATGAAAAACTGTTTTTT. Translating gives CASSAAVAPTNEKLFF.

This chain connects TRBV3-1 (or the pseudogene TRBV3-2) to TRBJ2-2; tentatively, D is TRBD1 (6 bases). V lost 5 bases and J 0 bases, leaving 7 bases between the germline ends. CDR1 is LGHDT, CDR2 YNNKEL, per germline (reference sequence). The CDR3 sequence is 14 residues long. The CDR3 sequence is CASSGTTNTGELFF. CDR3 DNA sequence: TGTGCCAGCAGCGGGACAACGAACACCGGGGAGCTGTTTTTT.

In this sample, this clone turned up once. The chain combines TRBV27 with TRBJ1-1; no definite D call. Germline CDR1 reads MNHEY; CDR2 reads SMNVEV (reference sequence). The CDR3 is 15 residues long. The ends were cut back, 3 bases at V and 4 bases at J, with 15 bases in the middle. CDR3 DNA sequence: TGTGCCAGCAGTTTCTCGTGGACGGAGAGCACTGAAGCTTTCTTT. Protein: CASSFSWTESTEAFF.